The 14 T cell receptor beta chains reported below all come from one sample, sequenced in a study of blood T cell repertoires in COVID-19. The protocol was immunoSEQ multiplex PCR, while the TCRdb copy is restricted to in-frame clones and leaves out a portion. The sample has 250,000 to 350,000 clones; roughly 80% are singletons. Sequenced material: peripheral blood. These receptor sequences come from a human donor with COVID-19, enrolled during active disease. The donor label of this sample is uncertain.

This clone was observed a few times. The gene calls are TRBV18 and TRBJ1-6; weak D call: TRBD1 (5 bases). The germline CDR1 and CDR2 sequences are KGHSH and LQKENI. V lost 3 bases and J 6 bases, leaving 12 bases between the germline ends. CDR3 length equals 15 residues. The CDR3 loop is CASSPSGVGNSPLHF. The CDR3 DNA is TGTGCCAGCTCACCTTCGGGGGTGGGTAATTCACCCCTCCACTTT.

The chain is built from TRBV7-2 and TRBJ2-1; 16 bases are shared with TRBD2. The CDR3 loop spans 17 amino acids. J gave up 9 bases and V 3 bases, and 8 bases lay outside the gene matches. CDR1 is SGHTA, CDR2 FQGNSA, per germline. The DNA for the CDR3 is TGTGCCAGCAGCTTTAGACCGGGACTAGCGGGAGGGGGTGAGCAGTTCTTC. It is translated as CASSFRPGLAGGGEQFF.

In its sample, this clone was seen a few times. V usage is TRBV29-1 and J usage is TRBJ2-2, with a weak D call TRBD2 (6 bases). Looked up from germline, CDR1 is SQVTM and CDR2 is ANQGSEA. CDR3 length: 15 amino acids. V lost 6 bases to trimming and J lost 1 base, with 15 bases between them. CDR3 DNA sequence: TGCAGCGTACGGGGGATGGGACTGAACACCGGGGAGCTGTTTTTT. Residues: CSVRGMGLNTGELFF.

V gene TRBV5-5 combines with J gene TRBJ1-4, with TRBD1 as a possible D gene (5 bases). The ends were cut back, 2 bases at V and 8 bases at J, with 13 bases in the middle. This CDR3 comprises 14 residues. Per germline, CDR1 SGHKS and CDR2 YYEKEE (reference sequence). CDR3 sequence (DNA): TGTGCCAGCAGCTTCCGGGACTGGGGAGAAAAACTGTTTTTT. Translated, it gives CASSFRDWGEKLFF.

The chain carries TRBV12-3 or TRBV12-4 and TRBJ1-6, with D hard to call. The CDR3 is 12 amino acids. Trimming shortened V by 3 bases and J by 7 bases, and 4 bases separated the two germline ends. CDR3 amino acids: CASSFENSPLHF. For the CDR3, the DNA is TGTGCCAGCAGTTTTGAGAATTCACCCCTCCACTTT.

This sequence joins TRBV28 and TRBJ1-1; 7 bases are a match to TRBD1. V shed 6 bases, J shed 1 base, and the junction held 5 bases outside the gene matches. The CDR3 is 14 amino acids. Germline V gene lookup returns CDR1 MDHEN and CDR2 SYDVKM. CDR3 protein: CASSEQGRNTEAFF. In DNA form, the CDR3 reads TGTGCCAGCAGCGAACAGGGGAGGAACACTGAAGCTTTCTTT.

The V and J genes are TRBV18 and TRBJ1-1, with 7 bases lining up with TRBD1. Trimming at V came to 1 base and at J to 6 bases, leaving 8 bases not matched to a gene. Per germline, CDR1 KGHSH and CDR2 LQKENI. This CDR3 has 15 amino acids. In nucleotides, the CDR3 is TGTGCCAGCTCACCACGGGGCAGGGGGGCGGCTGAAGCTTTCTTT. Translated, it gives CASSPRGRGAAEAFF.

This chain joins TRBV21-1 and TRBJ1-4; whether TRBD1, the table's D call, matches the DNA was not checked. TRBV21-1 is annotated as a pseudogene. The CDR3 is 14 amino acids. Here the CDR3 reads CASLKTGTNEKLFF. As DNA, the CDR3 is TGTGCCAGCCTGAAGACAGGAACTAATGAAAAACTGTTTTTT.

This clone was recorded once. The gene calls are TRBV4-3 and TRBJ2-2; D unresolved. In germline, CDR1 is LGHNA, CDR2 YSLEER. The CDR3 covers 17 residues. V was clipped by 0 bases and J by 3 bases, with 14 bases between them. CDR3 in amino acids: CASSQEKSLIYTGELFF. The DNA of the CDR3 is TGCGCCAGCAGCCAAGAGAAAAGTCTAATTTACACCGGGGAGCTGTTTTTT.

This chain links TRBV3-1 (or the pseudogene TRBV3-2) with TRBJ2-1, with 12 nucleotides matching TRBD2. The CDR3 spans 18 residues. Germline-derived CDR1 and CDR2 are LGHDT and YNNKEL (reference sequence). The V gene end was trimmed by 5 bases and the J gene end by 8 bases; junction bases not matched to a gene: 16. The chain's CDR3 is CASSSRLAGGPNGDEQFF. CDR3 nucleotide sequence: TGTGCCAGCAGCTCTCGGCTAGCGGGAGGGCCTAACGGGGATGAGCAGTTCTTC.

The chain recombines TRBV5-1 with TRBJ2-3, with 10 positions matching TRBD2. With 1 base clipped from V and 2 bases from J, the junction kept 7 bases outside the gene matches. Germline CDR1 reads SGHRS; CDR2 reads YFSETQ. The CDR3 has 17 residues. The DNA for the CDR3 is TGCGCCAGCAGCTTGTCTAGCGGGAGCCACCCCACAGATACGCAGTATTTT. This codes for CASSLSSGSHPTDTQYF. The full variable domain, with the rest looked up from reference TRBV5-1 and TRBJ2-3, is KAGVTQTPRYLIKTRGQQVTLSCSPISGHRSVSWYQQTPGQGLQFLFEYFSETQRNKGNFPGRFSGRQFSNSRSEMNVSTLELGDSALYLCASSLSSGSHPTDTQYFGPGTRLTVL.

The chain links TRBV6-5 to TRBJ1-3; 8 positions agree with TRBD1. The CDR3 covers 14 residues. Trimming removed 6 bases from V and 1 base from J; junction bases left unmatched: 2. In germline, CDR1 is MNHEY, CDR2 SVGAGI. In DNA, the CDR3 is TGTGCCAGCAGCCGGACAGGGTCTGGAAACACCATATATTTT. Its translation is CASSRTGSGNTIYF.

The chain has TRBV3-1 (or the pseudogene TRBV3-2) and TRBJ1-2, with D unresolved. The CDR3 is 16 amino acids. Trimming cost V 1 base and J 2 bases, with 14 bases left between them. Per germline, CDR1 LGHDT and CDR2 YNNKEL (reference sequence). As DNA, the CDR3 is TGTGCCAGCAGCCAAGGTTGGGCGAGAGGGAACTATGGCTACACCTTC. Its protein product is CASSQGWARGNYGYTF.

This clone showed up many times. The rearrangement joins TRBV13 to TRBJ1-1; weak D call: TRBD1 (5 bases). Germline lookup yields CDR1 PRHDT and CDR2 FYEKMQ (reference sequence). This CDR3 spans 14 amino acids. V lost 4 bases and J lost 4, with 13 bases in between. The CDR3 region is CASSSGGGVTEAFF. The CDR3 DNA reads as TGTGCCAGCAGCTCCGGAGGAGGGGTCACTGAAGCTTTCTTT.